This T cell receptor beta chain was sequenced during a study of T cell responses to AZD1222 COVID-19 vaccine. Findings and caveats of the study: Regions 160-218 and 743-854 dominated among vaccine-associated CD4 TCRs spanning spike.

The ends were cut back, 7 bases at V and 5 bases at J, with 17 bases in the middle. The length of the CDR3 is 14 residues. Germline CDR1 is LNHDA and CDR2 is SQIVND (reference sequence). Here immunoSEQ multiplex PCR was the method, and the copy in TCRdb shows in-frame clones only, minus some. The table lists about 100,000 clones, 85% to 90% of them singletons. As for this clone: Its antigen is not identified.

This chain uses TRBV19 with TRBJ1-2; D gene unclear. Sequencing used peripheral blood, obtained on day 0 of AZD1222 vaccination. The sequence came from an adult in good health. This CDR3 is CASTTSPAAYGYTF. Here the CDR3 DNA reads TGTGCCAGTACTACGTCCCCGGCAGCTTATGGCTACACCTTC.